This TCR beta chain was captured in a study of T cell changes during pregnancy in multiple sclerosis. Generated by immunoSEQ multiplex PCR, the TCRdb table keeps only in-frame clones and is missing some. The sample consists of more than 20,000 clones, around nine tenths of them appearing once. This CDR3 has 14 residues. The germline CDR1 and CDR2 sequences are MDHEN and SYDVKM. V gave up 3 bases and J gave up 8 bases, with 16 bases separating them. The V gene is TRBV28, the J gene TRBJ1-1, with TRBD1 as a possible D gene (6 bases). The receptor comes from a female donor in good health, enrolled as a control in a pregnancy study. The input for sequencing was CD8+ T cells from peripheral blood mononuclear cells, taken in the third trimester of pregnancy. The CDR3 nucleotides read TGTGCCAGCAGTTTTTATGTACAGGGTATGGAAGCTTTCTTT. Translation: CASSFYVQGMEAFF.